This T cell receptor (beta chain) derives from a study of regulatory T cells in long-lasting Graves disease. Library construction for TCR beta used iRepertoire HTBI primers and Arm-PCR of CDR3 regions. TCRdb processed the multiplex PCR reads anew with MiXCR; each CDR3 protein has one entry. The profile shows 370,000 or so distinct CDR3 sequences, roughly 17% of them singletons. Time point in this sample: newly diagnosed GD, antithyroid drugs for less than 3 months. TCR sequences were obtained from RNA taken from PBMCs. This clonotype was detected ten times or more. An end of the junction differs from the germline gene, which may be a read error. The length of the CDR3 is 12 residues. Germline V gene lookup returns CDR1 SGHRS and CDR2 YFSETQ. These records were also assigned to another study, of T cells in Graves' hyperthyroidism and ophthalmopathy. As that report states: RT-PCR in the first round (using the HTBI primer set) targeted the TCR CDR3.

This rearrangement joins TRBV5-1 to TRBJ2-2; D gene unclear. This receptor was obtained from a woman aged 18 to 35 with Graves disease. Specimen: peripheral blood mononuclear cells (PBMCs), collected at new diagnosis, from a patient treated with antithyroid drugs. CDR3: CASSLETGELFF. CDR3 in DNA: TGTGCCAGCAGCCTAGAAACCGGGGAGCTGTTTTTT.